The clone carrying this T cell receptor (beta chain) was counted a single time. Its antigen is not identified. These data are taken from a study of radiotherapy plus CTLA-4 blockade in lung cancer. Across the whole study: Roughly 17% of patients responded objectively, and roughly 34% achieved disease control.

Study-level findings and limits: Tumor-origin TCR clones grew in blood after radiotherapy plus ipilimumab.

Sequenced by immunoSEQ multiplex PCR; TCRdb stores in-frame clones only, minus some. The table records under 55,000 clones, approximately 78% of them present only once. J lost 4 bases, V lost 5 bases, and 2 bases had no gene match. Germline loops: CDR1 SEHNR, CDR2 FQNEAQ (reference sequence). The CDR3 is 14 amino acids. Participants had chemo-refractory metastatic non-small-cell lung cancer and were treated with focal radiation plus ipilimumab CTLA-4 blockade. Specimen: peripheral blood, collected from a patient treated with radiotherapy plus ipilimumab. This TCR came from a human donor with non-small cell lung cancer who had stable disease on radiotherapy plus ipilimumab. The gene calls are TRBV7-9 and TRBJ2-1; 10 bases line up with TRBD1. CDR3 sequence: CASSPGQGYNEQFF. The CDR3 coding sequence is TGTGCCAGCAGCCCGGGACAGGGGTACAATGAGCAGTTCTTC.